The rows below give T cell receptor beta chains drawn from one sample of a study of tumor and adjacent non-tumor tissue in lung cancer. Using its own MiXCR run on the multiplex PCR reads, TCRdb lists one record per CDR3 protein. The table lists about 200,000 distinct CDR3 sequences, about 76% of them singletons. Sequences were obtained from lung tumor tissue. The receptors originated from a man aged 55 to 70 with non-small cell lung cancer. The CDR3 runs from the conserved cysteine through the conserved F or W. D genes are given only for firm matches. Clone size is stated in some rows and not others, as once, few, many or a class when expanded.

D gene | clone size | J gene | V gene | CDR3 DNA | CDR3 protein
NA | NA | TRBJ2-5 | TRBV20-1 | TGCAGTGCTAGTTTCGGGAACGTAGAGACCCAGTACTTC | CSASFGNVETQYF
NA | few | TRBJ1-2 | TRBV11-2 | TGTGCCAGCAGGGGGCGCAACTATGGCTACACCTTC | CASRGRNYGYTF
TRBD2 | NA | TRBJ2-1 | TRBV5-6 | TGTGCCAGCAGCCGTCGGACTAGCGGGAGGAATGAGCAGTTCTTC | CASSRRTSGRNEQFF
NA | NA | TRBJ1-2 | TRBV6-1 | TGTGCCAGCAGTGGACAACTTAGCTATGGCTACACCTTC | CASSGQLSYGYTF
NA | NA | TRBJ2-2 | TRBV5-1 | TGCGCCAGCAGAGAAAACTCCGGGACATCGAACACAGGGGAGCTGTTTTTT | CASRENSGTSNTGELFF
TRBD2 | NA | TRBJ2-1 | TRBV11-3 | TGTGTCAGCAGCTTAGACGGGGGGACTTACTATGAGCAGTTCTTC | CVSSLDGGTYYEQFF
NA | NA | TRBJ1-1 | TRBV4-1 | TGCGCCAGCAGCCGAGACAGCGTAGGAACTGAAGCTTTCTTT | CASSRDSVGTEAFF
TRBD2 | NA | TRBJ2-3 | TRBV6-2/TRBV6-3 | TGTGCCAGCAGTCCGAGGAGTAGCGGGAAGGATACGCGGTATTTT | CASSPRSSGKDTRYF
TRBD2 | NA | TRBJ2-5 | TRBV4-3 | TGCGCCATCAGCCAAGATCGGTCGACTAGCGGACAAGAGACCCAGTACTTC | CAISQDRSTSGQETQYF
TRBD1 | many | TRBJ1-5 | TRBV11-3 | TGTGCCAGCAGCTTAGACCGCGGACAGGGCAATCAGCCCCAGCATTTT | CASSLDRGQGNQPQHF
TRBD2 | NA | TRBJ2-7 | TRBV6-1 | TGTGCCAGCAGAGCCGGGACTAGCTGGGCTTACGGGCAGTACTTC | CASRAGTSWAYGQYF
NA | few | TRBJ2-7 | TRBV6-1 | TGTGCCAGCAGTGTGAACAGACGATCCTACGAGCAGTACTTC | CASSVNRRSYEQYF
NA | once | TRBJ1-5 | TRBV6-6 | TGTGCCAGTGAAGTGGACGGGTATAGCAATCAGCCCCAGCATTTT | CASEVDGYSNQPQHF
TRBD1 | many | TRBJ2-7 | TRBV28 | TGTGCCAGCAGTCAGATACCCGGGACAGGGACCTACGAGCAGTACTTC | CASSQIPGTGTYEQYF
TRBD2 | NA | TRBJ2-1 | TRBV7-8 | TGTGACAGAAGCCCTCTAGCGGGGGGTCTCGGCGATGAGCAGTTCTTC | CDRSPLAGGLGDEQFF
TRBD1 | many | TRBJ2-3 | TRBV29-1 | TGCAGCGTTTATGGACAGGCCTGGGGGGATACGCAGTATTTT | CSVYGQAWGDTQYF
TRBD2 | NA | TRBJ2-1 | TRBV11-3 | TGTACCAGCAGCTTAGGCGGGAGGACTTACAATGAGCAGTTATTC | CTSSLGGRTYNEQLF
NA | NA | TRBJ2-7 | TRBV28 | TGTGCCACCAGTTTTAGGGACATTTACGAGCAGTACTTC | CATSFRDIYEQYF
TRBD1 | NA | TRBJ1-1 | TRBV5-6 | TGTGCCAGCAGCCGGGGACAGTTGGACACTGAAGCTTTCTTT | CASSRGQLDTEAFF
TRBD1 | NA | TRBJ2-5 | TRBV10-2 | TGCGCCAGTAATACCGGGACAGGGGGCGCGACCCAGTACTTC | CASNTGTGGATQYF
NA | NA | TRBJ2-7 | TRBV6-5 | TGTGTCAGCGGCAAAGGGGAAGTCACTTGCTACGAGCAGTACTTC | CVSGKGEVTCYEQYF
TRBD1 | NA | TRBJ2-7 | TRBV5-1 | TGCGCCAGCAGCTCCAGACAGGGAACCTACGAGCAGTACTTC | CASSSRQGTYEQYF
TRBD2 | NA | TRBJ2-5 | TRBV20-1 | TGCAGTGCTAGACCCATTCCCTTGGGACTAGTGGGAGAGACCCAGTACTTC | CSARPIPLGLVGETQYF
NA | NA | TRBJ2-3 | TRBV7-8 | TGTGCCAGCAGGGAACAACACCGAACAGATACGCAGTATTTT | CASREQHRTDTQYF
NA | NA | TRBJ2-3 | TRBV11-1 | TGTGCCTGCAGCCTTAAGGGCACAAATACGCTGTATTTT | CACSLKGTNTLYF
NA | NA | TRBJ2-7 | TRBV12-3/TRBV12-4 | TGTGCCAGCAGGTTCACTAGTGGAAACTACGAGCAGTACTTC | CASRFTSGNYEQYF
TRBD1 | NA | TRBJ1-2 | TRBV6-1 | TGTGCCAGCACGTTCGGTACAGGGGGTTTAAACTATGGCTACATCTTC | CASTFGTGGLNYGYIF
NA | NA | TRBJ2-7 | TRBV7-9 | TGTGCCAGCAGCTTAAAGGGAGCCCACGAGCAGTACTTC | CASSLKGAHEQYF
NA | few | TRBJ2-7 | TRBV20-1 | TGTAGTGCACGACAGGAGTCGTTTTCCTACGAGCAGTACTTC | CSARQESFSYEQYF
NA | NA | TRBJ1-1 | TRBV29-1 | TGCAACGTTAGCAGGGACGGGGACACTGAAGCTTTCTTT | CNVSRDGDTEAFF
NA | few | TRBJ1-5 | TRBV4-2 | TGTGCCAGCAGCCAAGTCAGGGGAACTTATAGCAATCAGCCCCAGCATTTT | CASSQVRGTYSNQPQHF
NA | NA | TRBJ1-1 | TRBV23-1 | TGCGCCAGCAGTCAATATCCGGGGGGCGCGGGCACTGAAGTTTTCTTT | CASSQYPGGAGTEVFF
NA | NA | TRBJ2-3 | TRBV6-5 | TGTGCCAGCAGTTCCCTGGAGGGGGCAAATACGCAGTATTTT | CASSSLEGANTQYF
TRBD1 | NA | TRBJ2-4 | TRBV4-2 | TGTGCCAGCAGCCCTGGACAGGAGAGGGACATTAAGCACTTC | CASSPGQERDIKHF
NA | NA | TRBJ2-1 | TRBV11-3 | TGTGCCAGCAGAAGCCTGGACAGCCGATACAATGAGCAGTTCTTC | CASRSLDSRYNEQFF
NA | NA | TRBJ2-7 | TRBV6-5 | TGTGCCAGCGGCAATGTGGAAGTCACTCGCTACGGGCAGTACTTC | CASGNVEVTRYGQYF
NA | few | TRBJ2-7 | TRBV20-1 | TGCAATGCTAGAGGGCAGCGGGCCACCTACGAGCAGTACTTC | CNARGQRATYEQYF
NA | NA | TRBJ1-5 | TRBV20-1 | TGCAGTGCCTGGGACGGGAAAAAGGGCAATCAGCCCCAGCATTTT | CSAWDGKKGNQPQHF
TRBD2 | NA | TRBJ2-3 | TRBV11-3 | TGTGCCAGCAGCTTATATGCTAGCGGGGGGCGCTTCACAGATACGCAATATTTT | CASSLYASGGRFTDTQYF
NA | NA | TRBJ1-5 | TRBV29-1 | TGCAGCGTTTCTACCGGAGCCAGCTTTAGGAATCAGCCCCAGCATTTT | CSVSTGASFRNQPQHF
NA | NA | TRBJ1-5 | TRBV6-5 | TGTGCCAGCAGTTACAACAGGAATCAGCCCAAGCATTTT | CASSYNRNQPKHF
NA | many | TRBJ1-5 | TRBV28 | TGTGCCAGCAGTTTCCGGGGAGCCCAGCATTTT | CASSFRGAQHF
TRBD2 | many | TRBJ2-5 | TRBV6-2/TRBV6-3 | TGTGCCAGCAGTTCTGACGGGGGGGCCCAGTACTTC | CASSSDGGAQYF
NA | once | TRBJ2-7 | TRBV20-1 | TGCAGTGCTAGAGATCGTGGCAGGGAGTACAAGCAATATTTC | CSARDRGREYKQYF
NA | NA | TRBJ1-1 | TRBV5-6 | TGTGTCAGCACGCTCGGCCCGGGACAGAACACTGAAGCTTTCTTT | CVSTLGPGQNTEAFF
TRBD2 | NA | TRBJ2-3 | TRBV6-1 | TGTGCCAGCAGTGAGACCTTAGCGGGAGGGCGCGATACGCAGTATTTT | CASSETLAGGRDTQYF
TRBD1 | NA | TRBJ1-1 | TRBV11-3 | TGTGCCAACAGATTAGATCAGGGGGCAGGCACTGAAGCTTTCTTT | CANRLDQGAGTEAFF
TRBD2 | NA | TRBJ2-2 | TRBV20-1 | TGCAGTGCTGGAGGGGTACTAGCGGGAGATGCCGGGGAGCTGTTTTTT | CSAGGVLAGDAGELFF
TRBD2 | NA | TRBJ2-1 | TRBV20-1 | TGCAGTGCCAAAGGGACAAGCGGGAGTTATGGCAATGAGCAGTTCTTC | CSAKGTSGSYGNEQFF
TRBD2 | NA | TRBJ2-1 | TRBV20-1 | TGCAGTGCTAGGACCGGGACTAGTGCAAGCTCCTACAATGAGCAGATCTTC | CSARTGTSASSYNEQIF
NA | NA | TRBJ2-7 | TRBV4-1 | TGCGCCAGCAGCCAACCGGGGCAGTGGGTACACTCCTACGAGCAGTACTTC | CASSQPGQWVHSYEQYF
NA | NA | TRBJ2-6 | TRBV11-2 | TGTGCCAGCAGCTTAACTCCAAAGTACAGGCCCTCTGGGGCCAACGTCCTGACTTTC | CASSLTPKYRPSGANVLTF
TRBD1 | NA | TRBJ2-1 | TRBV28 | TGTGCCAACAGTCCGCCCGGGACAGCCCTAGGTGAGCAGTTCTTC | CANSPPGTALGEQFF